Below are 2 T cell receptor beta chains sequenced from a single sample in a study of blood T cell repertoires in COVID-19. Measured with immunoSEQ multiplex PCR; TCRdb has only the in-frame clones, and not every one. The sample contains 70,000 or so clones, 90% of which appear only once. Sequenced: peripheral blood. The receptor source for this set is a human donor in a cohort sampled during active COVID-19.

The chain links TRBV10-3 to TRBJ2-1, with D possibly TRBD2 on 5 matching bases. The V gene's germline CDR1 is ENHRY and CDR2 SYGVKD. This CDR3 comprises 15 residues. V dropped 3 bases and J dropped 4 bases, with 13 bases sitting between them. This chain's CDR3 is CAISDSGSIYNEQFF. DNA of the CDR3: TGTGCCATCAGTGATTCGGGGAGTATATACAATGAGCAGTTCTTC.

This chain connects TRBV7-2 to TRBJ2-3; D ambiguous. This CDR3 has 14 amino acids. Germline V gene sequence: CDR1 SGHTA, CDR2 FQGNSA. The V and J ends lost 3 bases and 1 base respectively, with 8 bases between them. The CDR3 sequence is CASSLNPGTDTQYF. The CDR3 coding sequence is TGTGCCAGCAGCTTGAATCCGGGCACAGATACGCAGTATTTT.